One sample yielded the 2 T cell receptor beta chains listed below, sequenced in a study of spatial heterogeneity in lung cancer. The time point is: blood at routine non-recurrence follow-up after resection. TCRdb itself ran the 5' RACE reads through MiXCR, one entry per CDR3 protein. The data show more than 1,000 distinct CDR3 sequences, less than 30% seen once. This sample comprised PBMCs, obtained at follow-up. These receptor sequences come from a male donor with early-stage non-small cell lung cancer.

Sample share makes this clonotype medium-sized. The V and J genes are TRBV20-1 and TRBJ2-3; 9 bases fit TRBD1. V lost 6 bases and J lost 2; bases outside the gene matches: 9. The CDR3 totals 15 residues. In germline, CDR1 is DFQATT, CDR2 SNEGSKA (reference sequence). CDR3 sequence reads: CSAAPGTGNTDTQYF. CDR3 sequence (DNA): TGCAGTGCAGCCCCGGGGACAGGGAACACAGATACGCAGTATTTT.

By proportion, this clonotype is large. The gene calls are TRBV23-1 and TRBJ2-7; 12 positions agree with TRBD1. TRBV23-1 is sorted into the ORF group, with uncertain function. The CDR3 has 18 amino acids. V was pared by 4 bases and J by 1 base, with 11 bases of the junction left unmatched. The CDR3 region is CASSPLTGQGASSYEQYF. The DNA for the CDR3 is TGCGCCAGCAGTCCCCTGACGGGACAGGGGGCCTCGTCCTACGAGCAGTACTTC.